The rows below give T cell receptor beta chains drawn from one sample of a study of blood T cell repertoires in COVID-19. Method: immunoSEQ multiplex PCR; TCRdb's copy keeps in-frame clones and lacks some. The sample consists of roughly 100,000 clones, more than 90% of them appearing once. The sequenced sample consisted of peripheral blood. These receptors all stem from a woman between 50 and 59 years old with COVID-19, enrolled during active disease. CDR3s leave out the opening cysteine and the closing phenylalanine or tryptophan. The order of the fields is V gene, J gene, CDR3 protein.

v_gene: TRBV28
j_gene: TRBJ2-7
CDR3aa: ASSGQLTSYEQY

v_gene: TRBV15
j_gene: TRBJ1-5
CDR3aa: ATTPTGYQPQH

v_gene: TRBV6-1
j_gene: TRBJ2-5
CDR3aa: ASSDYGETQY

v_gene: TRBV4-2
j_gene: TRBJ2-6
CDR3aa: ASSQDNGGLRSGANVLT

v_gene: TRBV4-3
j_gene: TRBJ1-6
CDR3aa: ASSQVVGTGLKNSPLH

v_gene: TRBV9
j_gene: TRBJ2-7
CDR3aa: ASSVENGWEQY

v_gene: TRBV30
j_gene: TRBJ1-6
CDR3aa: AWSIRTGKGSPLH

v_gene: TRBV7-2
j_gene: TRBJ1-2
CDR3aa: ASSPDRNYGYT

v_gene: TRBV24-1
j_gene: TRBJ1-5
CDR3aa: ATSDPKVTGGQPQH

v_gene: TRBV27
j_gene: TRBJ2-5
CDR3aa: ASSLSGIGGSETQY

v_gene: TRBV4-3
j_gene: TRBJ1-3
CDR3aa: ASSQDARFSGNTIY

v_gene: TRBV21-1
j_gene: TRBJ2-1
CDR3aa: ASSKGNRTGPYNEQF

v_gene: TRBV6-5
j_gene: TRBJ2-5
CDR3aa: ASRTSGGPQETQY

v_gene: TRBV11-3
j_gene: TRBJ2-2
CDR3aa: ASISGQGAKRELF

v_gene: TRBV4-3
j_gene: TRBJ1-5
CDR3aa: ASSQDPDTYQPQH

v_gene: TRBV24-1
j_gene: TRBJ2-1
CDR3aa: ATSGWGSRGYRDNEQF

v_gene: TRBV24-1
j_gene: TRBJ1-2
CDR3aa: ATSDFSDSHGYT

v_gene: TRBV7-3
j_gene: TRBJ1-1
CDR3aa: ASSASPGSEAF

v_gene: TRBV27
j_gene: TRBJ1-5
CDR3aa: ASSLSGGSRNQPQH

v_gene: TRBV7-9
j_gene: TRBJ1-6
CDR3aa: ASSPPGQGNSPLH

v_gene: TRBV7-9
j_gene: TRBJ2-1
CDR3aa: ASSLAGQGNEQF

v_gene: TRBV6-5
j_gene: TRBJ1-5
CDR3aa: ASTLGVNSNQPQH

v_gene: TRBV6-5
j_gene: TRBJ2-1
CDR3aa: ASSYLSGGANEQF

v_gene: TRBV24-1
j_gene: TRBJ1-5
CDR3aa: ATSGDSNQPQH